What follows are 8 T cell receptor beta chains derived from one specimen sequenced in a study of CD8 T cells in ankylosing spondylitis. TCRdb ran MiXCR on the 5' RACE reads and lists one entry per CDR3 protein. In the table there are some 250,000 distinct CDR3 sequences, 24% of which are singletons. Sequencing was performed on blood, either unsorted or a sorted T cell fraction (not recorded which). The origin of the receptors is a male donor with ankylosing spondylitis or in good health (not recorded which).

The chain couples TRBV2 to TRBJ2-3, with D perhaps matching TRBD1 or TRBD2 (6 bases each). Per germline, CDR1 SNHLY and CDR2 FYNNEI. CDR3 length equals 14 residues. V lost 10 bases and J lost 6, with 20 bases in between. The CDR3 loop reads CATLRGAVMDTQYF. Here the CDR3 DNA reads TGTGCCACTCTTAGGGGGGCCGTGATGGATACGCAGTATTTT.

This clonotype was observed at least ten times. The chain has TRBV20-1 and TRBJ2-7; 10 nucleotides line up with TRBD2. The CDR3 is 15 amino acids. The germline gives CDR1 DFQATT, CDR2 SNEGSKA (reference sequence). V trimming: 1 base; J trimming: 2 bases; junction bases outside the gene matches: 5. The CDR3 sequence: CSARVASGGAYEQYF. CDR3 bases: TGCAGTGCTAGAGTGGCTAGCGGGGGTGCCTACGAGCAGTACTTC.

This clonotype was counted a few times. The chain combines TRBV20-1 with TRBJ1-6; TRBD1 matches 8 bases. Germline CDR1 DFQATT, CDR2 SNEGSKA (reference sequence). V was clipped by 0 bases and J by 10 bases; unmatched bases: 5. The CDR3 extends over 14 amino acids. CDR3 protein: CSARDRGLGSPLHF. For the CDR3, the DNA is TGCAGTGCTAGAGACAGGGGGCTGGGGTCACCCCTCCACTTT.

Many counts were recorded for this clonotype. The chain uses TRBV7-2 and TRBJ2-1, with D uncertain. With 5 bases removed from V and 5 bases from J, the gap between germline ends came to 7 bases. CDR1 and CDR2 (germline): SGHTA, FQGNSA. The CDR3 length is 12 residues. CDR3 nucleotide sequence: TGTGCCAGCAGCCCAGTGGACAATGAGCAGTTCTTC. It encodes CASSPVDNEQFF.

There are many counts of this clonotype. The V and J genes are TRBV4-1 and TRBJ1-5; D not resolved. Trimming stripped 7 bases from V and 0 bases from J, with 10 bases between. Looked up from germline, CDR1 is MGHRA and CDR2 is YSYEKL. This CDR3 spans 14 amino acids. CDR3 protein: CASTLRISNQPQHF. The CDR3 coding sequence is TGCGCCAGCACCCTCAGGATTAGCAATCAGCCCCAGCATTTT.

The sample holds many counts of this clonotype. The V and J genes are TRBV7-6 and TRBJ2-3, with a weak D call TRBD2 (5 bases). The CDR3 totals 15 residues. Trimming removed 8 bases at V and 0 bases at J, with 15 bases between. CDR1 and CDR2 (germline): SGHVS, FNYEAQ. CDR3 DNA sequence: TGTGCCAGCCATTTAGCCCCGGGGAGCACAGATACGCAGTATTTT. Its protein product is CASHLAPGSTDTQYF.

The gene calls are TRBV12-3 or TRBV12-4 and TRBJ2-1; 11 bases map to TRBD2. Trimming cost V 4 bases and J 8 bases; bases outside gene matches: 10. The CDR3 is 16 residues long. CDR3 region: CASSSRTSGRWDEQFF. The CDR3 nucleotides read TGTGCCAGCAGTTCCCGGACTAGCGGGCGGTGGGATGAGCAGTTCTTC.

This clonotype was observed at least ten times. The chain has TRBV20-1 and TRBJ2-1; 9 nucleotides match TRBD1. Trimming at V came to 6 bases and at J to 12 bases, leaving 18 bases not matched to a gene. Germline V gene sequence: CDR1 DFQATT, CDR2 SNEGSKA (reference sequence). There are 15 residues in the CDR3. CDR3 sequence: CSATGGTGFRDGQFF. The CDR3 DNA reads as TGCAGTGCCACGGGTGGGACAGGGTTTCGGGATGGGCAGTTCTTC.